The T cell receptor (beta chain) described here comes from a study of blood T cell repertoires in COVID-19 (dated by TCRdb to the early 2020s). Describing the broader study: The collaborator samples originated in the United States, Italy and Spain and spanned the acute and convalescent phases of COVID-19. Where available, HLA class I and class II types were taken from metadata supplied by the sample provider and were not determined by assay-based typing. Subjects who had been exposed to COVID-19, were actively infected with it, or had recovered from it provided the deeply sampled blood TCRbeta repertoires that made up the dataset. The samples were drawn from the first 160 participants of the ongoing ImmuneRACE study and from 1,254 subjects provided by 6 global collaborators. The repertoires were released in a freely available public database meant as a resource for research on the immune response to SARS-CoV-2. The prospective study material was composed of cDNA or gDNA derived from T cells, B-cell-depleted T cells, or PBMCs. Nearly every sample came with metadata listing a de-identified subject ID, COVID-19 status, age in years and sex.

The collaborating institutions used their own protocols to collect whole blood in K2EDTA tubes. For TCRbeta analysis, collaborator samples were shipped as frozen whole blood, as isolated PBMCs, or as DNA extracted from either sample type. The immunoSEQ Assay, a bias-controlled multiplex PCR, was used to amplify TCRbeta CDR3 regions from genomic DNA. Per the authors' processing: Nucleated cell counts per sample were estimated from amplification of reference gene primers within the assay. To quantify the absolute abundance of each unique TCRbeta CDR3 rearrangement, sequence reads were collapsed and filtered. For each sample, productive Simpson clonality was calculated by taking the square root of Simpson's diversity index across productive rearrangements. TCRdb retrieved this table from immuneACCESS and kept in-frame rearrangements only. Not all clones are present; in checked studies, unresolved V genes account for under half, and no reason is known for the remainder. That table is the source of V, J and clone size, and D and trimming were worked out from the DNA. The sample contains over 200,000 clones, almost 90% of them found a single time. The ten largest clones represent around 1.6% of the sample.

CDR1 and CDR2 are drawn from the germline V gene: MNHEY, SVGAGI. The CDR3 starts with the cysteine, ends with the phenylalanine, and has 14 residues. Left in the record is the CDR3 DNA by itself, 42 bases read in frame from the first base. Trimming accounts for 2 bases at V and 7 bases at J, while the number of junction bases matched to no gene is 4. A note on this clone: No antigen is known for it. No qualities accompany the bases; no much larger clone lies one base away.

The study at large found these results: The quantity of clinical and demographic metadata differed by source and by participant and was supplied without curation.

This TCR was sampled from a man aged 18-30 years with active or convalescent COVID-19. The V and J genes are TRBV6-5 and TRBJ1-4; TRBD1 agrees with 7 junctional bases. The sample comprised peripheral blood. Here the CDR3 is given as CASSYLDRAEKLFF. DNA sequence: TGTGCCAGCAGTTACCTCGACAGGGCTGAAAAACTGTTTTTT.